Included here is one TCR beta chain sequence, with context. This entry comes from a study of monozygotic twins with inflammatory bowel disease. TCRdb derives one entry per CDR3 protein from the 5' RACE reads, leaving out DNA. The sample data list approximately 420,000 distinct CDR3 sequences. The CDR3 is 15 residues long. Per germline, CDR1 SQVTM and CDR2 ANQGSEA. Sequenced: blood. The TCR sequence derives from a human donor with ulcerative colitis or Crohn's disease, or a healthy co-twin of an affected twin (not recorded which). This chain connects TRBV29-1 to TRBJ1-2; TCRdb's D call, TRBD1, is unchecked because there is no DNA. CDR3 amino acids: CSVETTSRTLGGYTF.